This T cell receptor (beta chain) appears in the sequencing data of a study of T cell responses to AZD1222 COVID-19 vaccine (dated by TCRdb to the early 2020s). For the wider study: AZD1222 recipients given second doses at about 4 weeks or at about 12 weeks were pooled, since spike-specific TCR depth and breadth were not found to differ between the two schedules. TCR sequencing was performed for about 250 trial participants, of whom 200 to 220 were given two doses of AZD1222 and some 25 were given two doses of MenACWY control vaccine. Trial participants were enrolled into age subgroups of 18-55, 56-69 and 70-plus years, which contained about 150, 27 and 61 TCR-sequenced participants, respectively. Study-wide conclusions, independent of this receptor: The 56-69-year group was small, and its depth increase did not reach significance, likely because of low power. Conclusions about previously exposed vaccinees are limited because only six or seven AZD1222 recipients were SARS-CoV-2 seropositive at baseline. Most participants were white British and females outnumbered males, and the authors suggested that clonal diversity may have been underestimated. Because no day 14 peak-response samples were available, the repertoires could be characterized only after the peak T cell response. CD4 TCRs associated with the vaccine covered the entire spike protein, and the dominant responses were in regions 160-218 and 743-854. Reportedly, almost half of the unique spike-specific TCRs recognized epitopes lying outside the regions that are mutated in the B.1.351 and B.1.1.7 variants. After two AZD1222 doses, both the breadth and the depth of spike-specific TCRs were significantly higher than at day 0 and than in MenACWY recipients.

The CDR3 regions of human TCRbeta chains were analyzed by immunosequencing. Concerning the study's data processing: Repertoire TCRs were checked for matches against a reference library of SARS-CoV-2-specific TCRs that had been generated using the MIRA antigen-specificity platform. Breadth meant the fraction of unique TCRs that were SARS-CoV-2-associated, whereas depth meant the fraction of total T cells that were SARS-CoV-2-associated. Each spike-specific TCR was assigned to its reactive spike region and to a CD4 or CD8 class using the MIRA data. Log10-transformed breadth and depth values were compared by one-way ANOVA with Sidak's multiple comparisons tests. Entries here come from immuneACCESS through TCRdb and include only in-frame sequences with V and J called. Some clones fail to appear in such tables; in the studies checked, an unresolved V gene covers under half of the shortfall, and the cause of the remainder is unknown. Clonal size and the V and J genes are those of that table, whereas D and trimming came from the DNA. The sample table shows under 100,000 clones, and about 86% are seen once. The ten largest make up under 9% of the sample.

Turning to this clone: Which antigen it targets is not known. No quality values exist for individual bases; no much larger clone is one base distant.

This specimen's time point label, interpreted: baseline before first vaccination. Vaccinee samples were obtained from the UK trials COV001 and COV002, which included a single-blind randomized controlled phase 2/3 trial of AZD1222 (ChAdOx1 nCoV-19) in healthy adults. Trial participant PBMC samples were collected at day 0 and day 28 after the second dose for TCRbeta chain sequencing. For CDR1 and CDR2, the germline V gene lists SGHTA and FQGNSA. V and J lose 1 base and 2 bases, and a span of 17 bases separates them. The CDR3 contains 17 residues, cysteine and phenylalanine counted. The DNA shown is the 51-base CDR3, in frame from base 1.

The material sequenced was peripheral blood, taken on day 0 of AZD1222 vaccination. The chain links TRBV7-2 with TRBJ1-1; the D region possibly corresponds to TRBD1 (6 bases align). This receptor was obtained from an adult in good health. The encoded CDR3 is CASSLGPTGTTNTEAFF. The DNA reads TGTGCCAGCAGCTTAGGCCCAACAGGGACCACCAACACTGAAGCTTTCTTT. Outside the CDR3, residues come from the reference TRBV7-2 and TRBJ1-1 proteins, so the full variable domain is: GAGVSQSPSNKVTEKGKDVELRCDPISGHTALYWYRQSLGQGLEFLIYFQGNSAPDKSGLPSDRFSAERTGGSVSTLTIQRTQQEDSAVYLCASSLGPTGTTNTEAFFGQGTRLTVV.